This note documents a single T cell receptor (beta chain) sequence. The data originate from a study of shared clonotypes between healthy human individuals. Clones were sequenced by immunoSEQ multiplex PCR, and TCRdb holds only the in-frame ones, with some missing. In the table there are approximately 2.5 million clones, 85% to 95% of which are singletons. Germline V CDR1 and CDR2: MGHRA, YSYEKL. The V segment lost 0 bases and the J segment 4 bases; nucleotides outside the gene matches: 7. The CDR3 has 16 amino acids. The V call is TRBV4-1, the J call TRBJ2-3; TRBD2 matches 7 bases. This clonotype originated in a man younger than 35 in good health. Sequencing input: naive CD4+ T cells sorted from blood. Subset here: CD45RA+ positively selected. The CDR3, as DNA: TGCGCCAGCAGCCAAGATGGGCGGGAGCACGCAGATACGCAGTATTTT. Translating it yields CASSQDGREHADTQYF.